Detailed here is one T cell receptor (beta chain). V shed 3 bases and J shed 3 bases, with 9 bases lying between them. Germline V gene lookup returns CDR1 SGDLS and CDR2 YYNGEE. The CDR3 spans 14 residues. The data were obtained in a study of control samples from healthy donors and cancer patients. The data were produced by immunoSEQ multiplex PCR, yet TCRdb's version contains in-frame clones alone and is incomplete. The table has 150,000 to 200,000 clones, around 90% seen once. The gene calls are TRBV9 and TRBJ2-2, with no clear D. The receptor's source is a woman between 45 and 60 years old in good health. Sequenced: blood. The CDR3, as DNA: TGTGCCAGCAGCGCTCTGGTGGACACCGGGGAGCTGTTTTTT. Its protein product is CASSALVDTGELFF. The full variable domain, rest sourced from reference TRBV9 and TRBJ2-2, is DSGVTQTPKHLITATGQRVTLRCSPRSGDLSVYWYQQSLDQGLQFLIQYYNGEERAKGNILERFSAQQFPDLHSELNLSSLELGDSALYFCASSALVDTGELFFGEGSRLTVL.